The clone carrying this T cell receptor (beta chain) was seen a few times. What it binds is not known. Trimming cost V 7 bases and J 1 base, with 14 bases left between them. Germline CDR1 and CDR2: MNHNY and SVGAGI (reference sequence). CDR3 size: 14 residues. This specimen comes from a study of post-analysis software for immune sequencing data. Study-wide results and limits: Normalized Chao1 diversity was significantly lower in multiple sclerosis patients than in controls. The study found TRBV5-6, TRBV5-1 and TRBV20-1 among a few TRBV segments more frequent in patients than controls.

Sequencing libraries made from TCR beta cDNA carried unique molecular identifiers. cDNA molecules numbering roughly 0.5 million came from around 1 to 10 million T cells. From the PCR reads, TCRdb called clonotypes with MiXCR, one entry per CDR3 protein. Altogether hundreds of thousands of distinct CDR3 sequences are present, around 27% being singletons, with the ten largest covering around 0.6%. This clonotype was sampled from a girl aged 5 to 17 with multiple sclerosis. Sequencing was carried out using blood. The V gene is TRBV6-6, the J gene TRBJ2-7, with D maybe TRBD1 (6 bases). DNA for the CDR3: TGTGCCAGCATAAATCAGGGGAGATCCTACGAGCAGTACTTC. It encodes CASINQGRSYEQYF.